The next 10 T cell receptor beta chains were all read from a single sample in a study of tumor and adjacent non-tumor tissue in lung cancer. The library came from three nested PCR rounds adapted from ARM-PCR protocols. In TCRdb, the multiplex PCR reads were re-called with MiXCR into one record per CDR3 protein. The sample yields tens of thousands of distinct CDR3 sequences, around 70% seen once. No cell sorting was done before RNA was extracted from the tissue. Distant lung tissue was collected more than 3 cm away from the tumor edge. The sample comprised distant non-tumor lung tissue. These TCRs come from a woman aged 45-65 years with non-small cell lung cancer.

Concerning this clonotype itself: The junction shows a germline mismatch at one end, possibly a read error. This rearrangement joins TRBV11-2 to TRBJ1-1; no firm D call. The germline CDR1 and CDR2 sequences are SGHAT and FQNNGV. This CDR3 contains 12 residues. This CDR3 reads CASSLDMTGAFF. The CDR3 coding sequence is TGTGCCAGCAGTTTAGATATGACTGGAGCTTTCTTT.

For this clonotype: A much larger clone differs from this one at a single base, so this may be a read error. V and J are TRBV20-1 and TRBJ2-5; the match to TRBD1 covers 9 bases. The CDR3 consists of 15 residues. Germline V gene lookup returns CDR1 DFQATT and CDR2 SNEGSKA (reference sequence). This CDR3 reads CSAQPGQGSQEIQYF. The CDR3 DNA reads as TGCAGTGCCCAACCGGGACAGGGATCACAGGAGATCCAGTACTTC.

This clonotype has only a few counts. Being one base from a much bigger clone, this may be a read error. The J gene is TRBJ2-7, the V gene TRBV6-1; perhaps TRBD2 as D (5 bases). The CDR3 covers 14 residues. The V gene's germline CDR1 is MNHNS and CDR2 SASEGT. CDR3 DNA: TGTGCCAGCAGTGAAGAGGGAGCCTCCTACGTGCAGTACTTC. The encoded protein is CASSEEGASYVQYF.

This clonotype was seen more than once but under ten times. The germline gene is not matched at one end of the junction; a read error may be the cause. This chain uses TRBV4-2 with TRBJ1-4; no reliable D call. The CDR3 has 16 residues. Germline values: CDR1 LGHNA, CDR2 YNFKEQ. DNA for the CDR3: TGTGCCAGGAGCCAAGAGCAGGACTCAACAAATGAAAAACTGTTTTTT. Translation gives CARSQEQDSTNEKLFF.

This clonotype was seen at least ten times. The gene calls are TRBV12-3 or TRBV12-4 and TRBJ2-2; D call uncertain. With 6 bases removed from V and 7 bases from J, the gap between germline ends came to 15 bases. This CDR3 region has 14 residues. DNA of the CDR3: TGTGCCAGCAGCATTCAATCGGACGGCGGGGAGCTGTTTTTT. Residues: CASSIQSDGGELFF.

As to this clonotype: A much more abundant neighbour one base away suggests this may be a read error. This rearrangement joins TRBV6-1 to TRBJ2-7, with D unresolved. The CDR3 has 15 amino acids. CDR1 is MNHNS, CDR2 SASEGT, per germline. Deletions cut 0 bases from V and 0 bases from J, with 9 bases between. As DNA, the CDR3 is TGTGCCAGCAGTGAAGCGCTCGGCAACTCCTACGAGCAGTACTTC. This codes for CASSEALGNSYEQYF.

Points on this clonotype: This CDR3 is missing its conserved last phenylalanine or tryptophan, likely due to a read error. Here the CDR3 reads CASSFAGKNTEAFC. The CDR3 nucleotides read TGTGCTAGCAGCTTCGCGGGAAAGAACACTGAGGCTTTCTGT. V and J are TRBV11-2 and TRBJ1-1; D unclear. Looked up from germline, CDR1 is SGHAT and CDR2 is FQNNGV. The CDR3 runs 14 residues.

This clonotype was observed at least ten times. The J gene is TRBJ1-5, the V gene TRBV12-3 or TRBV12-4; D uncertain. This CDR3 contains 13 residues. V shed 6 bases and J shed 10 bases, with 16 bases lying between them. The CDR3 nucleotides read TGTGCCAGCAGCCCGGACCAGGTGTATCCCCAGCATTTT. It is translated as CASSPDQVYPQHF.

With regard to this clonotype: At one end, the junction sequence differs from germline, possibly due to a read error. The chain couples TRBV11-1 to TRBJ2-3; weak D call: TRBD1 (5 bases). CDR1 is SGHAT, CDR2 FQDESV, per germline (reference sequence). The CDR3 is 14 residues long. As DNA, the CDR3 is TGTGCCGGCAGCTTAGCTACAGGCACAGATACGCAGTGTTTT. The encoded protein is CAGSLATGTDTQCF.

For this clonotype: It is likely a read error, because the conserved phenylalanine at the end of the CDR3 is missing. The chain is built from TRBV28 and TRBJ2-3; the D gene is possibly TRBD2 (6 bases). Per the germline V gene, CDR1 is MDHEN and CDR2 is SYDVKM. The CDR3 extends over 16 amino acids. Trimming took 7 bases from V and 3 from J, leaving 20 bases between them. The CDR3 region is CASNLILARGTDTQYY. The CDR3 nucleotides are TGTGCCAGCAACCTGATCCTAGCGAGAGGGACAGATACGCAGTATTAT.